The next 22 T cell receptor beta chains were all read from a single sample in a study of breast tumors, draining lymph nodes, adjacent tissues. TCRdb analysed the multiplex PCR reads with MiXCR anew, one entry per CDR3 protein. The sample lists tens of thousands of distinct CDR3 sequences, around 23% occurring once. Sample: breast tumor tissue. These TCRs come from a female donor with breast cancer. Some clones in this sample may be carry-over from other donors' samples.

There are many counts of this clonotype. The rearrangement joins TRBV29-1 to TRBJ2-1, with TRBD2 as a possible D gene (6 bases). The CDR3 has 12 residues. Trimming took 3 bases from V and 7 from J, leaving 10 bases between them. In germline, CDR1 is SQVTM, CDR2 ANQGSEA. This CDR3 reads CSVDGLANEQFF. The DNA of the CDR3 is TGCAGCGTTGACGGGCTAGCGAATGAGCAGTTCTTC.

This clonotype was counted ten times or more. This rearrangement joins TRBV5-1 to TRBJ2-3; TRBD2 aligns across 7 bases. Germline V gene lookup returns CDR1 SGHRS and CDR2 YFSETQ. This CDR3 is 17 amino acids long. V lost 0 bases, J lost 2 bases, and 9 bases stayed unmatched. Here the CDR3 reads CASSLATGGTNTDTQYF. CDR3 nucleotides: TGCGCCAGCAGCTTGGCCACCGGGGGGACCAACACAGATACGCAGTATTTT.

As to this clonotype: A much larger clone is a single base away; this may be a read error. The gene calls are TRBV9 and TRBJ2-3; D uncertain. The J call may be incorrect, as the DNA end agrees better with TRBJ1-5. The CDR3 length is 11 residues. Germline V gene lookup returns CDR1 SGDLS and CDR2 YYNGEE. CDR3 in amino acids: CASGVTDTQHF. The CDR3 bases are TGTGCCAGCGGGGTTACAGATACGCAGCATTTT.

This clonotype was counted between two and nine times. The chain recombines TRBV30 with TRBJ2-1; 7 bases are a match to TRBD2. The CDR3 covers 15 residues. Trimming at V came to 0 bases and at J to 9 bases, leaving 11 bases not matched to a gene. Germline values: CDR1 GTSNPN, CDR2 SVGIG (reference sequence). The CDR3 loop is CAWSVLGGSRSEQFF. The DNA for the CDR3 is TGTGCCTGGAGTGTACTGGGCGGGAGTAGAAGTGAGCAGTTCTTC.

The genes are TRBV9 and TRBJ2-1; 7 nucleotides agree with TRBD2. The CDR3 is made up of 15 amino acids. CDR1 is SGDLS and CDR2 is YYNGEE in the germline V gene. The trim removed 3 bases at V and 2 bases at J, leaving 5 bases unmatched. This chain's CDR3 is CASSEAGITYNEQFF. The CDR3 nucleotides are TGTGCCAGCAGCGAAGCGGGGATCACCTACAATGAGCAGTTCTTC. The variable domain in full, completed from reference TRBV9 and TRBJ2-1, reads DSGVTQTPKHLITATGQRVTLRCSPRSGDLSVYWYQQSLDQGLQFLIQYYNGEERAKGNILERFSAQQFPDLHSELNLSSLELGDSALYFCASSEAGITYNEQFFGPGTRLTVL.

This clonotype was seen at least ten times. The J gene is TRBJ2-1, the V gene TRBV7-9; D is ambiguous. There are 14 residues in the CDR3. V was clipped by 4 bases and J by 4 bases, with 11 bases between them. CDR1 is SEHNR, CDR2 FQNEAQ, per germline (reference sequence). The CDR3 spells CASSSVGVYNEQFF. The CDR3 bases are TGTGCCAGCAGCTCTGTCGGAGTTTACAATGAGCAGTTCTTC.

Ten or more counts support this clonotype. This rearrangement joins TRBV12-3 or TRBV12-4 to TRBJ1-3, with 7 bases lining up with TRBD1. The CDR3 loop spans 14 amino acids. V lost 5 bases to trimming and J lost 3 bases; unmatched junction nucleotides: 4. CDR3 bases: TGTGCCAGCAGTCCTGACAGGGTTGGAAACACCATATATTTT. This translates into CASSPDRVGNTIYF.

V gene TRBV19 combines with J gene TRBJ2-7; TRBD1 matches 7 bases. This CDR3 has 13 amino acids. Looked up from germline, CDR1 is LNHDA and CDR2 is SQIVND (reference sequence). The trim removed 4 bases at V and 3 bases at J, leaving 3 bases unmatched. CDR3 region: CASSSTGDYEQYF. The CDR3 DNA follows: TGTGCCAGTAGTAGTACAGGGGACTACGAGCAGTACTTC.

At least ten counts were recorded for this clonotype. The gene calls are TRBV5-1 and TRBJ2-2; 7 bases line up with TRBD1. CDR3 length: 16 amino acids. CDR1 and CDR2 from the germline V gene are SGHRS and YFSETQ. Losses at the gene ends were 4 bases for V and 7 bases for J; bases not matched to a gene: 13. The CDR3 DNA is TGCGCCAGCAGCCGCGAAAAAGTCGGGACAGACGGGGAGCTGTTTTTT. As protein: CASSREKVGTDGELFF.

This clonotype was counted between two and nine times. The chain uses TRBV28 and TRBJ2-4, with D possibly being TRBD2 (7 bases). The CDR3 is 14 residues long. Germline values: CDR1 MDHEN, CDR2 SYDVKM. The ends were cut back, 6 bases at V and 6 bases at J, with 15 bases in the middle. The chain's CDR3 is CASRGGQTPNIQYF. The CDR3 bases are TGTGCCAGCAGGGGGGGGCAGACGCCAAACATTCAGTACTTC.

This clonotype appeared a few times. A read error may explain this, as a much larger clone is one base away. The conserved phenylalanine or tryptophan normally closing the CDR3 is absent here, so this likely arose from a read error. Written as DNA, the CDR3 is TGCGCCAGCCGTCAGGGCGAGTATAATTCACCCCTCCACCTT. Residues: CASRQGEYNSPLHL. This chain joins TRBV5-1 and TRBJ1-6; D is possibly TRBD1 (5 bases). Germline assignment: CDR1 SGHRS and CDR2 YFSETQ. V lost 7 bases to trimming and J lost 4 bases, with 12 bases between them. The CDR3 length is 14 residues.

This clonotype was seen at least ten times. V gene TRBV10-3 combines with J gene TRBJ2-5, with D perhaps matching TRBD2 (5 bases). Germline CDR1 reads ENHRY; CDR2 reads SYGVKD. Trimming pared 2 bases from V and 4 bases from J, leaving 8 bases between. The CDR3 extends over 13 amino acids. The CDR3 coding sequence is TGTGCCATCAGTGAGGGACTGGTAGAGACCCAGTACTTC. This gives the protein CAISEGLVETQYF.

A note on this clonotype: A much larger clone differs by one base, so this may be a read error. This chain joins TRBV6-5 and TRBJ2-3; unclear D gene. CDR1 and CDR2 from the germline V gene are MNHEY and SVGAGI. CDR3 size: 15 residues. V lost 0 bases and J lost 2, with 9 bases in between. CDR3 loop: CASSYSLQDTDTQYF. CDR3 coding DNA: TGTGCCAGCAGTTACTCGTTGCAGGACACAGATACGCAGTATTTT.

This clonotype was seen only a few times. The genes are TRBV28 and TRBJ1-3; a possible D gene is TRBD1 (5 bases). The CDR3 runs to 17 residues. In germline, CDR1 is MDHEN, CDR2 SYDVKM. Deletions cut 7 bases from V and 1 base from J, with 20 bases between. CDR3 region: CASTRGRAASSGNTIYF. Here the CDR3 DNA reads TGTGCCAGCACCCGGGGCCGGGCAGCGAGTTCTGGAAACACCATATATTTT.

This clonotype appeared many times. The V gene is TRBV30, the J gene TRBJ2-3, with no clear D. Per germline, CDR1 GTSNPN and CDR2 SVGIG (reference sequence). There are 14 residues in the CDR3. Trimming stripped 4 bases from V and 4 bases from J, with 15 bases between. The chain's CDR3 is CAWNFGLGSDTQYF. The DNA for the CDR3 is TGTGCCTGGAATTTTGGTCTAGGCTCAGATACGCAGTATTTT.

The chain recombines TRBV11-2 with TRBJ1-1; D may be TRBD1 (5 bases). Germline CDR1 and CDR2: SGHAT and FQNNGV. This CDR3 is built from 15 residues. V was trimmed by 5 bases and J by 3 bases, leaving 16 bases between them. This CDR3 reads CASSHSGLQDTEAFF. The CDR3 coding sequence is TGTGCCAGCAGCCACTCGGGACTTCAGGACACTGAAGCTTTCTTT.

This rearrangement joins TRBV25-1 to TRBJ2-1; 8 nucleotides match TRBD1. This CDR3 comprises 15 residues. Per the germline V gene, CDR1 is MGHDK and CDR2 is SYGVNS. The V gene end was trimmed by 0 bases and the J gene end by 10 bases; junction bases not matched to a gene: 8. CDR3 amino acids: CASSEYTQGAGEQFF. The CDR3 nucleotides are TGTGCCAGCAGTGAATATACCCAGGGGGCGGGCGAGCAGTTCTTC.

Notes on this clonotype: This may stem from a read error, because a much larger clone lies one nucleotide away. The chain is built from TRBV9 and TRBJ2-3; D uncertain. This CDR3 has 12 residues. V was clipped by 0 bases and J by 8 bases, with 7 bases between them. Germline lookup yields CDR1 SGDLS and CDR2 YYNGEE. This CDR3 reads CASSVVDPTQYF. The CDR3 DNA reads TGTGCCAGCAGCGTAGTAGACCCTACGCAGTATTTT.

There are many counts of this clonotype. This chain uses TRBV4-1 with TRBJ2-4; TRBD2 matches at 15 bases. Germline values: CDR1 MGHRA, CDR2 YSYEKL. The CDR3 is 21 residues long. V lost 1 base to trimming and J lost 3 bases; unmatched junction nucleotides: 13. The CDR3 loop reads CASSQAPGLAGGNVVKNIQYF. In nucleotides, the CDR3 is TGCGCCAGCAGCCAAGCACCGGGACTAGCGGGAGGTAACGTGGTCAAAAACATTCAGTACTTC.

This clonotype was detected a few times. A much more abundant neighbour one base away suggests this may be a read error. The chain uses TRBV9 and TRBJ2-3; no reliable D call. Germline lookup yields CDR1 SGDLS and CDR2 YYNGEE. This CDR3 is 12 amino acids long. Trimming cost V 3 bases and J 2 bases, with 4 bases left between them. The DNA for the CDR3 is TGTGCCAGCAGCGCCAACACAGATACGCAGTATTTT. Translating gives CASSANTDTQYF.

This clonotype was recorded many times. V usage is TRBV5-5 and J usage is TRBJ1-5; 8 positions match TRBD1. The germline V gene encodes CDR1 SGHKS and CDR2 YYEKEE (reference sequence). The ends lost 4 bases at V and 0 bases at J; junction bases unmatched: 6. The CDR3 has 16 amino acids. For the CDR3, the DNA is TGTGCCAGCAGCAAGGGGACAGGAGGTAGCAATCAGCCCCAGCATTTT. This encodes CASSKGTGGSNQPQHF.

This clonotype was picked up many times. The genes are TRBV19 and TRBJ2-7; 7 bases are shared with TRBD1. The V gene's germline CDR1 is LNHDA and CDR2 SQIVND (reference sequence). V lost 4 bases to trimming and J lost 6 bases; unmatched junction nucleotides: 6. The CDR3 has 13 residues. CDR3 sequence: CASSTTGSGEQYF. The CDR3 DNA follows: TGTGCCAGTAGTACGACAGGGTCCGGCGAGCAGTACTTC.